The TCR beta chain described here comes from a study of molecular identifiers for immune sequencing clone quantification. General study findings and limits: About a million naive cells reportedly did not prevent detection of spiked Jurkat TCR RNA from one cell.

For this clonotype: What it binds is unknown.

In preparing bulk TCR libraries, previously described methods and listed TCR primers were used. TCRdb reprocessed the PCR reads via MiXCR and lists one record per CDR3 protein. The table records 300,000 to 400,000 distinct CDR3 sequences, over 20% of them present only once. V lost 2 bases and J lost 3, with 14 bases in between. Looked up from germline, CDR1 is GTSNPN and CDR2 is SVGIG (reference sequence). CDR3 length: 15 residues. J is TRBJ1-5 and V is TRBV30; a weak D match, TRBD1 (6 bases). The TCR originated in a human donor in good health. Some libraries in this study had Jurkat cell RNA spiked in. Sequencing was carried out using naive CD8+ T cells from blood, with Jurkat cell RNA spiked in. The subset: FACS-sorted CD8+CD4-CCR7+CD45RA+ naive T cells. CDR3 in DNA: TGTGCCTGGAGTCCAGCGGACAGCTCCAATCAGCCCCAGCATTTT. Protein product: CAWSPADSSNQPQHF. The full variable domain, rest sourced from reference TRBV30 and TRBJ1-5, is SQTIHQWPATLVQPVGSPLSLECTVEGTSNPNLYWYRQAAGRGLQLLFYSVGIGQISSEVPQNLSASRPQDRQFILSSKKLLLSDSGFYLCAWSPADSSNQPQHFGDGTRLSIL.